This T cell receptor beta chain derives from a study of blood T cells in healthy people across ages. A second about 7 to 11 cycle PCR used barcoded and J-beta primers. Every cDNA was tagged by a template-switch adaptor with 12 random nucleotides. Each CDR3 protein gets one entry after TCRdb re-called the 5' RACE reads with MiXCR. The sample holds 760,000 or so distinct CDR3 sequences; approximately 25% are singletons and the top ten take more than 8%. Trimming pared 0 bases from V and 0 bases from J, leaving 12 bases between. This CDR3 is 16 amino acids long. The germline V gene has CDR1 DFQATT and CDR2 SNEGSKA (reference sequence). These data also formed part of another study, on T cells of mothers and their children.

The TCR was taken from a boy aged 5-17 years in good health. J is TRBJ2-1 and V is TRBV20-1, with D possibly being TRBD2 (6 bases). The sample taken for sequencing was blood. The CDR3, as DNA: TGCAGTGCTAGAGACTTAGAGCGGGCCTCCTACAATGAGCAGTTCTTC. Its translation: CSARDLERASYNEQFF.